This T cell receptor beta chain was sequenced during a study of blood T cell repertoires in COVID-19. The data were produced by immunoSEQ multiplex PCR, yet TCRdb's version contains in-frame clones alone and is incomplete. The table shows approximately 400,000 clones, with more than 65% occurring only once. V was clipped by 6 bases and J by 2 bases, with 14 bases between them. This CDR3 region has 14 residues. Germline V gene data show CDR1 as SGHNT and CDR2 as YYREEE (reference sequence). This clonotype was sampled from a human donor with acute or convalescent COVID-19. The donor label of this sample is uncertain. The chain joins TRBV5-4 to TRBJ2-5; D perhaps matches TRBD2 (5 bases). The sample consisted of peripheral blood. The CDR3: CASTIARRQETQYF. The DNA of the CDR3 is TGTGCCAGCACCATAGCCCGGAGGCAAGAGACCCAGTACTTC.